This T cell receptor (beta chain) is drawn from a study of CD4 T cells in relation to SARS-CoV-2 and coronaviruses. Background on the study: TCR beta CDR3s were sequenced after approximately ten-day antigen culture of PBMCs.

CEF-cultured naive and memory CD4+ T cell DNA got survey-level sequencing. Some clones are missing from TCRdb's copy, which holds only in-frame ones; the method was immunoSEQ multiplex PCR. The sample holds roughly 45,000 clones; almost 85% are singletons and the top ten take about 1.5%. As regards this clone: As yet, its antigen is unknown.

Naive and memory CD4+ T cells came from enriched cryopreserved PBMCs. Sorted naive or memory CD4+ cells met CEF peptides for over eight days. The CDR3 runs to 17 residues. Deletions cut 6 bases from V and 0 bases from J, with 20 bases between. CDR1 is SNHLY, CDR2 FYNNEI, per germline. The chain couples TRBV2 to TRBJ1-2; D is unclear. Sequencing used naive CD4+ T cells from PBMCs, cultured in vitro. The sample's subset: naive CD4+ T cells isolated by negative enrichment. The receptor was derived from an adult with COVID-19. The CDR3 is CASRREARRYSNYGYTF. In DNA form, the CDR3 reads TGTGCCAGCAGAAGAGAGGCCAGGCGTTACTCTAACTATGGCTACACCTTC.